A single TCR beta chain is shown here with its context. The data were obtained in a study of cytomegalovirus exposure and HLA in healthy donors. PCR employed 60 Vbeta and 13 Jbeta primers. Measured with immunoSEQ multiplex PCR; TCRdb has only the in-frame clones, and not every one. The repertoire consists of more than 150,000 clones, with 75% to 90% occurring once and the leading ten covering under 0.8%. The sequenced sample consisted of PBMCs. This sequence originates from a boy younger than 18 in good health and CMV-seronegative.

CDR3 protein: CATSRAWFVGETQYF. CDR3 coding DNA: TGTGCCACCAGCAGAGCTTGGTTTGTGGGCGAGACCCAGTACTTC. J is TRBJ2-5 and V is TRBV15; D is unclear. This CDR3 has 15 amino acids. Trimming pared 1 base from V and 5 bases from J, leaving 14 bases between. Per the germline V gene, CDR1 is LNHNV and CDR2 is YYDKDF (reference sequence).